This entry describes one T cell receptor (beta chain). CDR1 and CDR2 from the germline V gene are MNHEY and SVGAGI. This CDR3 region has 14 residues. The germline V and J ends were trimmed by 1 base and 6 bases, with 13 bases remaining between them. TCR beta chains were sequenced at survey level with immunoSEQ. Profiled with immunoSEQ multiplex PCR; TCRdb holds only in-frame clones, not every one. The sample records under 90,000 clones, approximately 92% being singletons. The chain has TRBV6-5 and TRBJ2-7; the D gene is possibly TRBD1 (6 bases). Sequencing used PBMCs. This sequence originates from a man aged 35 to 55 with rheumatoid arthritis. This CDR3 is CASSYWGPGGEQYF. The CDR3 region has the DNA TGTGCCAGCAGTTACTGGGGGCCTGGGGGCGAGCAGTACTTC.